The subject of this entry is one T cell receptor (beta chain). Germline values: CDR1 KGHSH, CDR2 LQKENI. V lost 5 bases and J lost 7; bases outside the gene matches: 13. CDR3 length: 17 residues. Clones were read by immunoSEQ multiplex PCR, and TCRdb kept only the in-frame ones, dropping some. This table holds some 2,000,000 clones, approximately 96% found once. These data originate in a study of shared clonotypes between healthy human individuals. The sequence was obtained from a man aged 18 to 30 in good health. Input material: naive CD4+ T cells sorted from blood. Subset indicated: CD45RA+ positively selected. The V gene is TRBV18, the J gene TRBJ2-4; 11 nucleotides align to TRBD1. DNA for the CDR3: TGTGCCAGCTCATCAGGACAGGGGGCCGTGGAGTATAACATTCAGTACTTC. It codes for CASSSGQGAVEYNIQYF.